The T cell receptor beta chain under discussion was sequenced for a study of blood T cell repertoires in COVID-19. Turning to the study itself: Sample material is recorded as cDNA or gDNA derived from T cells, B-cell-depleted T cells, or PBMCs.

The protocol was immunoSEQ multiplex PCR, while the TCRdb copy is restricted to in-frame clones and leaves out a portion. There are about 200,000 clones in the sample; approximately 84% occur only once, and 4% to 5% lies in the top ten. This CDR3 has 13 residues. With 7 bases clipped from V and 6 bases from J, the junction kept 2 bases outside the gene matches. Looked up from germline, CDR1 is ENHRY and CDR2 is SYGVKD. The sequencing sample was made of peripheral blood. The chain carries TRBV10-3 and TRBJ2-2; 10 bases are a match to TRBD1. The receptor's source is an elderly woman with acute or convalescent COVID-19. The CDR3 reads CAIKGQGSGELFF. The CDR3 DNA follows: TGTGCCATCAAGGGACAGGGGTCCGGGGAGCTGTTTTTT.